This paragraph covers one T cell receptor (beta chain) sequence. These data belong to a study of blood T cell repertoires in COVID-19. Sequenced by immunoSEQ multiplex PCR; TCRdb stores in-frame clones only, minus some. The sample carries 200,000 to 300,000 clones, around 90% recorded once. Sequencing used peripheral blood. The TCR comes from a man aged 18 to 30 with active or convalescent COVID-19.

CDR3 amino acids: CASSYGSGYGYTF. As DNA, the CDR3 is TGTGCCAGCAGTTACGGGAGCGGCTATGGCTACACCTTC. The chain carries TRBV6-2 or TRBV6-3 and TRBJ1-2; D not certain. Trimming took off 2 bases at V and 4 bases at J, with 8 bases between the two ends. Germline-derived CDR1 and CDR2 are MNHEY and SVGEGT. This CDR3 spans 13 amino acids.